Listed below are T cell receptor beta chains from one sample, sequenced in a study of cytomegalovirus exposure and HLA in healthy donors. TCRdb keeps only in-frame clones here, not all; method: immunoSEQ multiplex PCR. This table holds 150,000 to 200,000 clones, roughly four fifths found once. Sequencing input: PBMCs. These receptors originate from a man aged 18 to 30 in good health and CMV-seronegative. Both conserved end residues are trimmed from each CDR3.

J gene: TRBJ2-1
V gene: TRBV6-5
CDR3 protein: ASMRTPDLGEQF

J gene: TRBJ1-5
V gene: TRBV6-1
CDR3 protein: ASTDRGWQPQH

J gene: TRBJ2-4
V gene: TRBV11-2
CDR3 protein: ASSQTGQGLQY

J gene: TRBJ1-1
V gene: TRBV2
CDR3 protein: ASPVGATNTEAF

J gene: TRBJ2-2
V gene: TRBV6-1
CDR3 protein: ASSRGANTGELF

J gene: TRBJ2-7
V gene: TRBV9
CDR3 protein: ASSVTGTGNAEQY

J gene: TRBJ2-1
V gene: TRBV27
CDR3 protein: ASKSAELNEQF

J gene: TRBJ2-3
V gene: TRBV28
CDR3 protein: ASSLGGRSTDTQY

J gene: TRBJ2-2
V gene: TRBV18
CDR3 protein: ASSPPDRGSVTGELF

J gene: TRBJ2-7
V gene: TRBV4-1
CDR3 protein: ASSTTRTGTGSHEQY

J gene: TRBJ2-7
V gene: TRBV7-2
CDR3 protein: ASTSTPNHEQY

J gene: TRBJ2-7
V gene: TRBV11-3
CDR3 protein: ASSSWTDSTYEQY

J gene: TRBJ1-2
V gene: TRBV10-1
CDR3 protein: ASSPGSGDYGYT